The 30 T cell receptor beta chains listed next were all sequenced from one sample in a study of vaccination and CD4 T cells after COVID-19. Sequencing of the DNA from cultured CD4+ T cells was carried out with the Oncomine TCR Beta short-read assay. One entry per CDR3 protein results from TCRdb running MiXCR on the PCR reads. This sample has 15,000 to 20,000 distinct CDR3 sequences, with under 30% found just once. These receptors have no identified antigens. Described treatment: approximately nine-day PBMC culture with coronavirus spike peptide pools or control peptides (ViraFEST assay). Material: cultured CD4+ T cells from blood. The receptor source for this set is a human donor with COVID-19.

The rearrangement uses TRBV6-5 and TRBJ1-2; 9 nucleotides align to TRBD1. The germline V gene encodes CDR1 MNHEY and CDR2 SVGAGI. The CDR3 sequence is 15 residues long. Losses at the gene ends were 2 bases for V and 8 bases for J; bases not matched to a gene: 9. CDR3 sequence: CASSYPPGQGVGYTF. The CDR3 nucleotides read TGTGCCAGCAGTTACCCCCCGGGACAGGGAGTCGGCTACACCTTC.

The table lists this clonotype with a few counts. The chain uses TRBV6-2 or TRBV6-3 and TRBJ1-2; the D is unclear. The V and J ends lost 2 bases and 4 bases respectively, with 8 bases between them. Germline-derived CDR1 and CDR2 are MNHEY and SVGEGT. This CDR3 spans 13 amino acids. The CDR3 region is CASSYSGPYGYTF. In DNA, the CDR3 is TGTGCCAGCAGTTACAGTGGACCCTATGGCTACACCTTC.

The chain couples TRBV5-1 to TRBJ2-7; 9 positions agree with TRBD1. V gave up 0 bases and J gave up 6 bases; unmatched junction bases: 7. The CDR3 has 15 residues. Per the germline V gene, CDR1 is SGHRS and CDR2 is YFSETQ. CDR3 loop: CASSLAGQGNSEQYF. The CDR3 coding sequence is TGCGCCAGCAGCTTGGCGGGACAGGGTAATTCCGAGCAGTACTTC. The variable domain in full, with the rest retrieved from reference TRBV5-1 and TRBJ2-7, is KAGVTQTPRYLIKTRGQQVTLSCSPISGHRSVSWYQQTPGQGLQFLFEYFSETQRNKGNFPGRFSGRQFSNSRSEMNVSTLELGDSALYLCASSLAGQGNSEQYFGPGTRLTVT.

A few counts support this clonotype. The rearrangement joins TRBV2 to TRBJ2-1; no reliable D call. V was trimmed by 6 bases and J by 8 bases, leaving 11 bases between them. The germline gives CDR1 SNHLY, CDR2 FYNNEI. The CDR3 spans 12 residues. In nucleotides, the CDR3 is TGTGCCAGCAGGGGCTTGGTGGATGAGCAGTTCTTC. Translated, it gives CASRGLVDEQFF.

V gene TRBV20-1 combines with J gene TRBJ1-4; D possibly corresponds to TRBD1 (6 bases). CDR1 and CDR2 (germline): DFQATT, SNEGSKA (reference sequence). Trimming pared 5 bases from V and 8 bases from J, leaving 12 bases between. This CDR3 is 12 amino acids long. The CDR3 sequence: CSAEGVEEKLFF. The CDR3 coding sequence is TGCAGTGCTGAGGGGGTGGAGGAAAAACTGTTTTTT.

The chain carries TRBV18 and TRBJ2-7; 8 positions agree with TRBD1. The junction had 7 bases not matched to a gene; V was cut back by 2 bases and J by 4 bases. CDR1 and CDR2 from the germline V gene are KGHSH and LQKENI. The CDR3 covers 15 residues. Written as DNA, the CDR3 is TGTGCCAGCTCACCAGAGACAGGGGTTGCTTACGAGCAGTACTTC. Encoded protein: CASSPETGVAYEQYF. The full variable domain, rest sourced from reference TRBV18 and TRBJ2-7, is NAGVMQNPRHLVRRRGQEARLRCSPMKGHSHVYWYRQLPEEGLKFMVYLQKENIIDESGMPKERFSAEFPKEGPSILRIQQVVRGDSAAYFCASSPETGVAYEQYFGPGTRLTVT.

This clonotype was found a few times. The chain combines TRBV28 with TRBJ1-6; D ambiguous. V was cut by 6 bases and J by 7 bases, with 10 bases left in between. Germline values: CDR1 MDHEN, CDR2 SYDVKM. The CDR3 extends over 13 amino acids. This CDR3 is CASRTPPNSPLHF. CDR3 sequence (DNA): TGTGCCAGCAGGACACCTCCGAATTCACCCCTCCACTTT. The complete variable domain, with remaining parts taken from reference TRBV28 and TRBJ1-6, reads DVKVTQSSRYLVKRTGEKVFLECVQDMDHENMFWYRQDPGLGLRLIYFSYDVKMKEKGDIPEGYSVSREKKERFSLILESASTNQTSMYLCASRTPPNSPLHFGNGTRLTVT.

The rearrangement uses TRBV6-5 and TRBJ1-3, with a weak D call TRBD1 (5 bases). The CDR3 has 16 amino acids. Germline values: CDR1 MNHEY, CDR2 SVGAGI. Trimming stripped 0 bases from V and 3 bases from J, with 12 bases between. Here the CDR3 DNA reads TGTGCCAGCAGTTACTCGAAGGGGACCTTTGGAAACACCATATATTTT. Its translation is CASSYSKGTFGNTIYF.

Judged by abundance, this clonotype is medium-sized. The J gene is TRBJ1-2, the V gene TRBV20-1; D is uncertain. This CDR3 spans 14 amino acids. The V end lost 0 bases, the J end lost 9 bases, and 17 bases lay between the germline ends. The V gene's germline CDR1 is DFQATT and CDR2 SNEGSKA (reference sequence). For the CDR3, the DNA is TGCAGTGCTAGAGAGGGAGGGCTTACGGAGAGCTACACCTTC. The encoded protein is CSAREGGLTESYTF.

This clonotype was seen a few times. The V and J genes are TRBV6-2 or TRBV6-3 and TRBJ1-5; the match to TRBD1 covers 7 bases. Germline V gives CDR1 MNHEY, CDR2 SVGEGT. The junction had 8 bases not matched to a gene; V was cut back by 7 bases and J by 5 bases. The CDR3 has 14 amino acids. CDR3 in DNA: TGTGCCAGCACCGGGGGACAGTTTGATCAGCCCCAGCATTTT. It codes for CASTGGQFDQPQHF.

CDR3 sequence: CASSPLETSGPTDTQYF. CDR3 sequence (DNA): TGTGCCAGCAGCCCCCTCGAGACTAGCGGCCCCACAGATACGCAGTATTTT. The rearrangement links TRBV14 to TRBJ2-3, with 9 bases identical to TRBD2. CDR3 length: 17 amino acids. Germline-derived CDR1 and CDR2 are SGHDN and FVKESK. Trimming cost V 4 bases and J 2 bases; bases outside gene matches: 10.

The gene calls are TRBV2 and TRBJ2-5, with 12 positions matching TRBD2. The V gene end was trimmed by 6 bases and the J gene end by 3 bases; junction bases not matched to a gene: 8. From germline, CDR1 is SNHLY and CDR2 FYNNEI. The CDR3 runs to 16 residues. The chain's CDR3 is CASSPRLAGDKETQYF. CDR3 DNA: TGTGCCAGCAGCCCTAGACTAGCGGGGGATAAAGAGACCCAGTACTTC. The full variable domain, its missing parts supplied by reference TRBV2 and TRBJ2-5, is EPEVTQTPSHQVTQMGQEVILRCVPISNHLYFYWYRQILGQKVEFLVSFYNNEISEKSEIFDDQFSVERPDGSNFTLKIRSTKLEDSAMYFCASSPRLAGDKETQYFGPGTRLLVL.

The J gene is TRBJ2-1, the V gene TRBV6-1, with 8 bases fitting TRBD2. V gave up 6 bases and J gave up 6 bases; unmatched junction bases: 13. This CDR3 spans 16 amino acids. Germline assignment: CDR1 MNHNS and CDR2 SASEGT. In DNA form, the CDR3 reads TGTGCCAGCAGGGAGGAGCGGGGGCTTCTTGGCAATGAGCAGTTCTTC. Encoded protein: CASREERGLLGNEQFF.

J is TRBJ2-1 and V is TRBV11-1; 12 nucleotides agree with TRBD2. This CDR3 contains 17 residues. V lost 5 bases and J lost 7; bases outside the gene matches: 12. CDR1 is SGHAT and CDR2 is FQDESV in the germline V gene (reference sequence). This CDR3 reads CASSRPPSGGVRNEQFF. The CDR3, as DNA: TGTGCCAGCAGCCGCCCACCTAGCGGGGGGGTTAGGAATGAGCAGTTCTTC.

This clonotype showed up just a few times. The chain employs TRBV6-4 and TRBJ2-3; unclear D gene. This CDR3 spans 17 amino acids. Germline CDR1 is MRHNA and CDR2 is SNTAGT. The V end was cut by 6 bases, the J end by 5 bases, with 24 bases between. In nucleotides, the CDR3 is TGTGCCAGCAGGGAAAACAAACAGACTGGGGTCATAGATACGCAGTATTTT. The encoded protein is CASRENKQTGVIDTQYF.

The table lists this clonotype with a few counts. The chain carries TRBV28 and TRBJ1-3, with a weak D call TRBD1 (5 bases). V was pared by 6 bases and J by 5 bases, with 17 bases between. This CDR3 contains 15 residues. Germline CDR1 and CDR2: MDHEN and SYDVKM. The chain's CDR3 is CASRREGISRNTIYF. The CDR3 region has the DNA TGTGCCAGCAGGCGGGAGGGGATTTCTAGAAACACCATATATTTT.

This clonotype was observed a handful of times. This rearrangement joins TRBV2 to TRBJ2-1; 7 bases fit TRBD1. Germline loops: CDR1 SNHLY, CDR2 FYNNEI. The CDR3 consists of 13 residues. The V segment lost 9 bases and the J segment 0 bases; nucleotides outside the gene matches: 2. CDR3 loop: CARGGDSYNEQFF. The CDR3 region has the DNA TGTGCCAGAGGGGGCGACTCCTACAATGAGCAGTTCTTC.

This clonotype was picked up a small number of times. The rearrangement uses TRBV1 and TRBJ1-5; no DNA check was done on the table's D call, TRBD1. TRBV1 is annotated as a pseudogene. The CDR3 length is 15 residues. The CDR3 DNA reads as TGCACCAGCAGCCAACAGGGGGCAGGCAATCAGCCCCAGCATTTT. It is translated as CTSSQQGAGNQPQHF.

This clonotype was observed a few times. The chain joins TRBV18 to TRBJ2-5, with 7 nucleotides matching TRBD1. The CDR3 is 13 residues long. The germline gives CDR1 KGHSH, CDR2 LQKENI. The junction had 0 bases not matched to a gene; V was cut back by 3 bases and J by 2 bases. The CDR3 region has the DNA TGTGCCAGCTCACCGGGACAGCAAGAGACCCAGTACTTC. This translates into CASSPGQQETQYF.

The chain links TRBV20-1 to TRBJ2-7, with 7 bases aligning to TRBD1. In germline, CDR1 is DFQATT, CDR2 SNEGSKA (reference sequence). V gave up 3 bases and J gave up 5 bases; unmatched junction bases: 4. The CDR3 extends over 12 amino acids. The CDR3 bases are TGCAGTGCTAGTCGACAGGGAAACGAGCAGTACTTC. This gives the protein CSASRQGNEQYF.

The chain joins TRBV7-9 to TRBJ1-4; perhaps TRBD1 as D (6 bases). V was clipped by 5 bases and J by 14 bases, with 18 bases between them. CDR1 and CDR2 from the germline V gene are SEHNR and FQNEAQ (reference sequence). This CDR3 has 13 residues. CDR3 nucleotide sequence: TGTGCCAGCAGCCCCAGACAGGCCAGAAGGCTGTTTTTT. It codes for CASSPRQARRLFF.

This clonotype was seen a few times. The rearrangement links TRBV27 to TRBJ2-2, with a weak D call TRBD2 (5 bases). Germline assignment: CDR1 MNHEY and CDR2 SMNVEV (reference sequence). V lost 7 bases and J lost 1, with 7 bases in between. The CDR3 spans 13 residues. CDR3 region: CASTRGNTGELFF. The CDR3 DNA follows: TGTGCCAGCACCCGGGGGAACACCGGGGAGCTGTTTTTT.

The CDR3 protein is CASSLELNVYEQYF. The CDR3 DNA sequence: TGTGCCAGCAGCTTAGAGCTCAACGTCTACGAGCAGTACTTC. The J gene is TRBJ2-7, the V gene TRBV11-3; D remains unclear. Germline values: CDR1 SGHNT, CDR2 YENEEA. The V end was cut by 0 bases, the J end by 3 bases, with 9 bases between. CDR3 length equals 14 residues.

The chain carries TRBV11-1 and TRBJ2-1, with D perhaps matching TRBD1 (5 bases). Trimming stripped 5 bases from V and 6 bases from J, with 11 bases between. Germline V gene sequence: CDR1 SGHAT, CDR2 FQDESV (reference sequence). This CDR3 has 13 residues. The CDR3 sequence: CASSPRVGNEQFF. The CDR3 nucleotides are TGTGCCAGCAGCCCCAGGGTGGGCAATGAGCAGTTCTTC.

This clonotype was detected a few times. The CDR3 spells CASSLGLAYGYTF. The CDR3 DNA is TGTGCCAGCAGCCTGGGACTGGCCTATGGCTACACCTTC. V is TRBV7-9 and J is TRBJ1-2; D may be TRBD1 (5 bases). The CDR3 spans 13 residues. CDR1 SEHNR and CDR2 FQNEAQ come from the germline V gene (reference sequence). V dropped 5 bases and J dropped 4 bases, with 11 bases sitting between them.

The chain recombines TRBV25-1 with TRBJ2-7; D not resolved. V was pared by 3 bases and J by 4 bases, with 4 bases between. Germline V CDR1 and CDR2: MGHDK, SYGVNS. This CDR3 is built from 11 residues. The CDR3 DNA sequence: TGTGCCAGCAGTGACACTTACGAGCAGTACTTC. Translation gives CASSDTYEQYF.

This rearrangement joins TRBV10-3 to TRBJ1-6; 9 positions match TRBD1. Germline lookup yields CDR1 ENHRY and CDR2 SYGVKD. J lost 10 bases, V lost 10 bases, and 11 bases had no gene match. This CDR3 spans 14 amino acids. CDR3 DNA: TGTGCCACGACCCTACAGGGGGCCAACTCACCCCTCCACTTT. Protein product: CATTLQGANSPLHF.

This clonotype was seen more than once but under ten times. The rearrangement uses TRBV12-3 or TRBV12-4 and TRBJ2-3, with D possibly being TRBD1 or TRBD2 (6 bases each). The CDR3 totals 16 residues. With 5 bases removed from V and 5 bases from J, the gap between germline ends came to 20 bases. The DNA for the CDR3 is TGTGCCAGCAGTGGTTCCACGGGGGCTTCTGGAGATACGCAGTATTTT. Its protein product is CASSGSTGASGDTQYF.

V and J are TRBV15 and TRBJ2-3, with D uncertain. In germline, CDR1 is LNHNV, CDR2 YYDKDF (reference sequence). This CDR3 comprises 13 residues. The ends were cut back, 3 bases at V and 7 bases at J, with 11 bases in the middle. The DNA of the CDR3 is TGTGCCACCAGCAGCGCGGCTGGTAATACGCAGTATTTT. Amino acid sequence: CATSSAAGNTQYF.

This clonotype occurred a few times. The chain has TRBV24-1 and TRBJ2-7; D ambiguous. Germline lookup yields CDR1 KGHDR and CDR2 SFDVKD. This CDR3 spans 12 amino acids. Trimming left V 1 base short and J 7 bases short, with 7 bases between. The CDR3 bases are TGTGCCACCAGTGATTTCCAGCAGGAGCAGTACTTC. Its translation: CATSDFQQEQYF.